The clone carrying this TCR beta chain was picked up many times. Participants, patients aged 18 to 65, had newly diagnosed hyperthyroidism with a duration under 2 months. Exclusion followed for patients with uncontrolled infection, other autoimmune disease, pregnancy or lactation. This record comes from a study of T cells in Graves' hyperthyroidism and ophthalmopathy. RNA transcripts provided the source from which TCR beta CDR3 regions were amplified. TCR CDR3 regions were first amplified by RT-PCR with HTBI primers. TCRdb re-derived calls from the multiplex PCR reads in MiXCR, one entry per CDR3 protein. The sample includes approximately 560,000 distinct CDR3 sequences, 15% to 17% of them seen just once. The CDR3 spans 14 residues. Germline CDR1 reads SEHNR; CDR2 reads FQNEAQ (reference sequence). The J segment lost 4 bases and the V segment lost 7 bases, leaving 6 bases of the junction unmatched.

This rearrangement joins TRBV7-9 to TRBJ2-3; 9 nucleotides match TRBD1. Sequenced: blood. This TCR derives from a woman aged 30 to 39 with Graves' hyperthyroidism. This chain's CDR3 is CASNSGTGPDTQYF. The CDR3 coding sequence is TGTGCCAGCAACTCCGGGACAGGGCCAGATACGCAGTATTTT.